These T cell receptor beta chains were read from a single sample in a study of T cell changes during pregnancy in multiple sclerosis. Produced via immunoSEQ multiplex PCR; TCRdb's table is partial and in-frame only. The sample has roughly 38,000 clones, around 92% seen once. Sequencing was performed on CD8+ T cells from peripheral blood mononuclear cells, taken before pregnancy. The origin of the receptors is a female donor with multiple sclerosis, enrolled in a pregnancy study. Each CDR3 is given with its conserved first and last residue. The D gene is left open where the match is weak. Clone size is given for some rows only: seen once, a few or many times, or a class if the clone is expanded.

clone_size: NA; v_call: TRBV6-1; d_call: TRBD1; j_call: TRBJ1-1; cdr3_aa: CASNNRGTEAFF; cdr3_nt: TGTGCCAGCAATAACAGGGGCACTGAAGCTTTCTTT
clone_size: NA; v_call: TRBV2; d_call: NA; j_call: TRBJ1-1; cdr3_aa: CASSSGRGSTEAFF; cdr3_nt: TGTGCCAGCAGTTCGGGACGGGGGAGCACTGAAGCTTTCTTT
clone_size: NA; v_call: TRBV2; d_call: NA; j_call: TRBJ2-7; cdr3_aa: CASSETGSYEQYF; cdr3_nt: TGTGCCAGCAGTGAAACAGGAAGCTACGAGCAGTACTTC
clone_size: NA; v_call: TRBV29-1; d_call: NA; j_call: TRBJ2-3; cdr3_aa: CSVEGGRSDTQYF; cdr3_nt: TGCAGCGTTGAGGGGGGGCGGTCAGATACGCAGTATTTT
clone_size: NA; v_call: TRBV27; d_call: NA; j_call: TRBJ1-1; cdr3_aa: CASSLRGMNTEAFF; cdr3_nt: TGTGCCAGCAGTTTAAGGGGCATGAACACTGAAGCTTTCTTT
clone_size: NA; v_call: TRBV7-9; d_call: NA; j_call: TRBJ2-1; cdr3_aa: CASTSGLRNEQFF; cdr3_nt: TGTGCCAGCACCTCGGGACTCCGTAATGAGCAGTTCTTC
clone_size: NA; v_call: TRBV5-6; d_call: NA; j_call: TRBJ2-1; cdr3_aa: CASSLGWGGVNEQFF; cdr3_nt: TGTGCCAGCAGCTTGGGATGGGGAGGAGTGAATGAGCAGTTCTTC
clone_size: NA; v_call: TRBV6-5; d_call: NA; j_call: TRBJ2-7; cdr3_aa: CASSSTGREQYF; cdr3_nt: TGTGCCAGCAGTTCTACAGGGCGCGAGCAGTACTTC
clone_size: NA; v_call: TRBV4-1; d_call: NA; j_call: TRBJ2-1; cdr3_aa: CASSQDQVAVYNEQFF; cdr3_nt: TGCGCCAGCAGCCAAGATCAGGTAGCGGTCTACAATGAGCAGTTCTTC
clone_size: few; v_call: TRBV9; d_call: NA; j_call: TRBJ1-1; cdr3_aa: CASSPRPGGDTEAFF; cdr3_nt: TGTGCCAGCAGCCCAAGACCGGGAGGGGACACTGAAGCTTTCTTT
clone_size: NA; v_call: TRBV21-1; d_call: NA; j_call: TRBJ2-3; cdr3_aa: CASSKSGVGSGRARGDTQYF; cdr3_nt: TGTGCCAGCAGCAAAAGCGGGGTGGGGAGCGGGAGGGCCCGAGGAGATACGCAGTATTTT
clone_size: NA; v_call: TRBV7-9; d_call: NA; j_call: TRBJ2-7; cdr3_aa: CASSRENRYEQYF; cdr3_nt: TGTGCCAGCAGCCGGGAGAATCGCTACGAGCAGTACTTC
clone_size: NA; v_call: TRBV6-5; d_call: NA; j_call: TRBJ2-1; cdr3_aa: CASSPRRGHEQFF; cdr3_nt: TGTGCCAGCAGCCCCCGAAGGGGCCATGAGCAGTTCTTC
clone_size: once; v_call: TRBV27; d_call: TRBD2; j_call: TRBJ2-1; cdr3_aa: CASRGAGGAQFF; cdr3_nt: TGTGCCAGCAGGGGAGCGGGAGGTGCGCAGTTCTTC
clone_size: NA; v_call: TRBV7-8; d_call: NA; j_call: TRBJ1-2; cdr3_aa: CASSVRVGYGYTF; cdr3_nt: TGTGCCAGCAGCGTCAGGGTAGGCTATGGCTACACCTTC
clone_size: NA; v_call: TRBV15; d_call: NA; j_call: TRBJ2-1; cdr3_aa: CATSRQGLAELTYNEQFF; cdr3_nt: TGTGCCACCAGCAGACAGGGTTTAGCGGAGCTGACTTACAATGAGCAGTTCTTC
clone_size: once; v_call: TRBV27; d_call: TRBD1; j_call: TRBJ1-5; cdr3_aa: CASSFTGGVQPQHF; cdr3_nt: TGTGCCAGCAGTTTCACAGGGGGCGTGCAGCCCCAGCATTTT
clone_size: NA; v_call: TRBV7-3; d_call: NA; j_call: TRBJ2-2; cdr3_aa: CASTNVSLGELFF; cdr3_nt: TGTGCCAGCACCAACGTAAGCTTAGGGGAGCTGTTTTTT
clone_size: NA; v_call: TRBV9; d_call: NA; j_call: TRBJ2-3; cdr3_aa: CASSVGGETTDTQYF; cdr3_nt: TGTGCCAGCAGCGTAGGGGGCGAAACGACAGATACGCAGTATTTT
clone_size: NA; v_call: TRBV29-1; d_call: NA; j_call: TRBJ2-7; cdr3_aa: CSVEVRGEQYF; cdr3_nt: TGCAGCGTAGAAGTCCGAGGCGAGCAGTACTTC
clone_size: NA; v_call: TRBV4-1; d_call: NA; j_call: TRBJ1-1; cdr3_aa: CASSSEVDWVTEAFF; cdr3_nt: TGCGCCAGCAGCTCGGAGGTGGATTGGGTCACTGAAGCTTTCTTT
clone_size: NA; v_call: TRBV7-6; d_call: NA; j_call: TRBJ2-7; cdr3_aa: CASSQTAGNKDEQYF; cdr3_nt: TGTGCCAGCAGCCAAACGGCAGGCAACAAGGACGAGCAGTACTTC
clone_size: NA; v_call: TRBV7-7; d_call: NA; j_call: TRBJ2-7; cdr3_aa: CASSLRVGYEQYF; cdr3_nt: TGTGCCAGCTCCCTCCGGGTGGGCTACGAGCAGTACTTC
clone_size: NA; v_call: TRBV2; d_call: NA; j_call: TRBJ2-1; cdr3_aa: CASSERVYNEQFF; cdr3_nt: TGTGCCAGCAGTGAACGGGTCTACAATGAGCAGTTCTTC
clone_size: NA; v_call: TRBV7-6; d_call: TRBD1; j_call: TRBJ1-5; cdr3_aa: CASSRDRGNNQPQHF; cdr3_nt: TGTGCCAGCAGCCGGGACAGGGGTAACAATCAGCCCCAGCATTTT
clone_size: NA; v_call: TRBV5-6; d_call: NA; j_call: TRBJ1-3; cdr3_aa: CASSLIGRDGNTIYF; cdr3_nt: TGTGCCAGCAGCTTGATAGGGAGGGATGGAAACACCATATATTTT
clone_size: NA; v_call: TRBV6-6; d_call: TRBD2; j_call: TRBJ2-7; cdr3_aa: CASSYSHSGGTYEQYF; cdr3_nt: TGTGCCAGCAGTTACTCGCATAGCGGGGGGACCTACGAGCAGTACTTC
clone_size: NA; v_call: TRBV28; d_call: NA; j_call: TRBJ2-2; cdr3_aa: CASSLSLGSNTGELFF; cdr3_nt: TGTGCCAGCAGTTTATCTCTTGGCTCGAACACCGGGGAGCTGTTTTTT
clone_size: NA; v_call: TRBV27; d_call: TRBD1; j_call: TRBJ2-6; cdr3_aa: CASSLSTGLTGANVLTF; cdr3_nt: TGTGCCAGCAGTTTATCGACAGGGTTAACTGGGGCCAACGTCCTGACTTTC
clone_size: NA; v_call: TRBV7-9; d_call: TRBD2; j_call: TRBJ2-4; cdr3_aa: CASSSPQGLAGAKNIQYF; cdr3_nt: TGTGCCAGCAGCTCCCCCCAGGGGCTAGCGGGAGCCAAAAACATTCAGTACTTC
clone_size: NA; v_call: TRBV15; d_call: NA; j_call: TRBJ1-4; cdr3_aa: CATSRDSLDTLGTNEKLFF; cdr3_nt: TGTGCCACCAGCAGAGACTCTTTGGACACTCTAGGGACTAATGAAAAACTGTTTTTT
clone_size: few; v_call: TRBV6-5; d_call: NA; j_call: TRBJ1-1; cdr3_aa: CASSYSGGLEAFF; cdr3_nt: TGTGCCAGCAGTTACTCGGGAGGTCTTGAAGCTTTCTTT
clone_size: NA; v_call: TRBV7-3; d_call: TRBD2; j_call: TRBJ2-3; cdr3_aa: CASSRRVAGGVTDTQYF; cdr3_nt: TGTGCCAGCAGCAGGAGGGTAGCGGGAGGGGTCACAGATACGCAGTATTTT
clone_size: NA; v_call: TRBV7-8; d_call: NA; j_call: TRBJ1-1; cdr3_aa: CASSLTKNTEAFF; cdr3_nt: TGTGCCAGCAGCTTAACAAAGAACACTGAAGCTTTCTTT
clone_size: NA; v_call: TRBV5-1; d_call: TRBD1; j_call: TRBJ1-6; cdr3_aa: CASSLSHNRGRNSPLHF; cdr3_nt: TGCGCCAGCAGCTTGAGCCACAACAGGGGCCGGAATTCACCCCTCCACTTT
clone_size: NA; v_call: TRBV7-7; d_call: NA; j_call: TRBJ2-7; cdr3_aa: CASSLEQSYEQYF; cdr3_nt: TGTGCCAGCAGCTTAGAACAGTCCTACGAGCAGTACTTC
clone_size: NA; v_call: TRBV27; d_call: NA; j_call: TRBJ1-1; cdr3_aa: CASRAGQGKREAFF; cdr3_nt: TGTGCCAGCAGAGCAGGTCAGGGGAAAAGAGAAGCTTTCTTT
clone_size: NA; v_call: TRBV30; d_call: NA; j_call: TRBJ1-1; cdr3_aa: CAWGVEGTEAFF; cdr3_nt: TGTGCCTGGGGGGTTGAGGGCACTGAAGCTTTCTTT
clone_size: NA; v_call: TRBV6-1; d_call: TRBD2; j_call: TRBJ2-1; cdr3_aa: CASSENSGSIYEQFF; cdr3_nt: TGTGCCAGCAGTGAAAATAGCGGGAGTATATATGAGCAGTTCTTC
clone_size: NA; v_call: TRBV11-2; d_call: TRBD2; j_call: TRBJ2-1; cdr3_aa: CASSLVAGGYNEQFF; cdr3_nt: TGTGCCAGCAGCTTAGTAGCGGGGGGTTACAATGAGCAGTTCTTC
clone_size: once; v_call: TRBV7-3; d_call: NA; j_call: TRBJ2-3; cdr3_aa: CASSPRGGSTDTQYF; cdr3_nt: TGTGCCAGCAGCCCCAGGGGCGGGAGCACAGATACGCAGTATTTT
clone_size: NA; v_call: TRBV9; d_call: TRBD1; j_call: TRBJ1-2; cdr3_aa: CASSGVRTGGDGYTF; cdr3_nt: TGTGCCAGCAGCGGGGTCCGGACAGGGGGAGATGGCTACACCTTC
clone_size: NA; v_call: TRBV15; d_call: NA; j_call: TRBJ2-1; cdr3_aa: CATSGTLRELDEQFF; cdr3_nt: TGTGCCACCAGCGGTACTCTGCGGGAATTGGATGAGCAGTTCTTC
clone_size: once; v_call: TRBV2; d_call: NA; j_call: TRBJ2-1; cdr3_aa: CASSEPQGDRNEQFF; cdr3_nt: TGTGCCAGCAGTGAACCCCAGGGTGATAGGAATGAGCAGTTCTTC
clone_size: NA; v_call: TRBV25-1; d_call: NA; j_call: TRBJ1-6; cdr3_aa: CASSAKQGFDNSPLHF; cdr3_nt: TGTGCCAGCAGTGCGAAACAGGGCTTCGATAATTCACCCCTCCACTTT
clone_size: NA; v_call: TRBV25-1; d_call: NA; j_call: TRBJ2-1; cdr3_aa: CASSESEMSSYNEQFF; cdr3_nt: TGTGCCAGCAGTGAATCGGAGATGAGTTCCTACAATGAGCAGTTCTTC
clone_size: NA; v_call: TRBV6-5; d_call: NA; j_call: TRBJ1-2; cdr3_aa: CASSETGTNYGYTF; cdr3_nt: TGTGCCAGCAGCGAGACCGGGACAAACTATGGCTACACCTTC
clone_size: NA; v_call: TRBV27; d_call: TRBD2; j_call: TRBJ2-3; cdr3_aa: CASSLRNSGGAGDTQYF; cdr3_nt: TGTGCCAGCAGTCTCCGGAATAGCGGGGGGGCCGGTGATACGCAGTATTTT
clone_size: NA; v_call: TRBV6-5; d_call: TRBD2; j_call: TRBJ2-7; cdr3_aa: CASSPGRASYEQYF; cdr3_nt: TGTGCCAGCAGTCCCGGGAGGGCCTCCTACGAGCAGTACTTC
clone_size: NA; v_call: TRBV7-9; d_call: NA; j_call: TRBJ2-3; cdr3_aa: CASSLAGDLYF; cdr3_nt: TGTGCCAGCAGCTTAGCCGGGGATCTATATTTT
clone_size: NA; v_call: TRBV5-5; d_call: NA; j_call: TRBJ1-3; cdr3_aa: CASSLPTASGNTIYF; cdr3_nt: TGTGCCAGCAGCTTGCCGACAGCCTCTGGAAACACCATATATTTT
clone_size: NA; v_call: TRBV6-5; d_call: NA; j_call: TRBJ1-4; cdr3_aa: CASRQNEKLFF; cdr3_nt: TGTGCCAGCAGGCAGAATGAAAAACTGTTTTTT
clone_size: NA; v_call: TRBV2; d_call: TRBD2; j_call: TRBJ2-5; cdr3_aa: CASSGTSGSQETQYF; cdr3_nt: TGTGCCAGCAGTGGGACTAGCGGGTCCCAAGAGACCCAGTACTTC
clone_size: NA; v_call: TRBV2; d_call: TRBD2; j_call: TRBJ2-7; cdr3_aa: CASSDPRRTSDSYEQYF; cdr3_nt: TGTGCCAGCAGTGACCCTAGAAGGACTAGCGACTCCTACGAGCAGTACTTC
clone_size: once; v_call: TRBV7-3; d_call: TRBD2; j_call: TRBJ2-2; cdr3_aa: CASSIRAGGLNGELFF; cdr3_nt: TGTGCCAGCAGCATACGAGCGGGAGGGCTAAACGGGGAGCTGTTTTTT
clone_size: NA; v_call: TRBV7-9; d_call: NA; j_call: TRBJ2-4; cdr3_aa: CASSPARGYGKNIQYF; cdr3_nt: TGTGCCAGCAGCCCCGCTCGGGGGTATGGAAAAAACATTCAGTACTTC
clone_size: NA; v_call: TRBV29-1; d_call: NA; j_call: TRBJ1-2; cdr3_aa: CSVAPPGHRNYGYTF; cdr3_nt: TGCAGCGTTGCACCTCCGGGACACCGAAACTATGGCTACACCTTC
clone_size: NA; v_call: TRBV28; d_call: NA; j_call: TRBJ2-3; cdr3_aa: CASSPGLRTQYF; cdr3_nt: TGTGCCAGCAGCCCGGGACTCCGGACGCAGTATTTT
clone_size: NA; v_call: TRBV7-9; d_call: TRBD2; j_call: TRBJ2-7; cdr3_aa: CASSPTSGLYEQYF; cdr3_nt: TGTGCCAGCAGTCCGACTAGCGGTCTTTACGAGCAGTACTTC
clone_size: NA; v_call: TRBV28; d_call: TRBD2; j_call: TRBJ2-3; cdr3_aa: CASRGTSRADTQYF; cdr3_nt: TGTGCCAGCAGGGGGACTAGCAGGGCAGATACGCAGTATTTT